These T cell receptor beta chains were read from a single sample in a study of blood T cell repertoires in COVID-19. Produced via immunoSEQ multiplex PCR; TCRdb's table is partial and in-frame only. The sample shows about 69,000 clones, approximately 86% of them seen only once. The sequencing input was peripheral blood. Receptors were obtained from a man in his forties with COVID-19, enrolled during active disease. CDR3s include the opening cysteine and the closing phenylalanine or tryptophan. D genes are given only for firm matches. Size values are once, few and many counts, or a class for expanded clones, and some rows have none.

j_gene: TRBJ1-1
abundance: -
v_gene: TRBV19
d_gene: -
CDR3nt: TGTGCCAGTAGCCCGGAGCGGGGGAACACTGAAGCTTTCTTT
CDR3aa: CASSPERGNTEAFF

j_gene: TRBJ2-5
abundance: -
v_gene: TRBV5-5
d_gene: -
CDR3nt: TGTGCCAGCAGCTTGCTCGCGGGGGCTCGGGGAGAGACCCAGTACTTC
CDR3aa: CASSLLAGARGETQYF

j_gene: TRBJ2-2
abundance: -
v_gene: TRBV29-1
d_gene: -
CDR3nt: TGCAGCGTTGCGGATAGTGACACGAACACCGGGGAGCTGTTTTTT
CDR3aa: CSVADSDTNTGELFF

j_gene: TRBJ1-6
abundance: -
v_gene: TRBV11-2
d_gene: TRBD1
CDR3nt: TGTGCCAGCAGCTTGGGACAGGGGCCGGGTAATTCACCCCTCCACTTT
CDR3aa: CASSLGQGPGNSPLHF

j_gene: TRBJ2-3
abundance: -
v_gene: TRBV16
d_gene: TRBD1
CDR3nt: TGTGCCAGCAGCACTGGGACAGCCGATATAGCGCAGTATTTT
CDR3aa: CASSTGTADIAQYF

j_gene: TRBJ2-7
abundance: -
v_gene: TRBV5-1
d_gene: TRBD1
CDR3nt: TGCGCCAGCAGCGACCCCGGGACAGAGTACGAGCAGTACTTC
CDR3aa: CASSDPGTEYEQYF

j_gene: TRBJ2-3
abundance: -
v_gene: TRBV18
d_gene: -
CDR3nt: TGTGCCAGCTCCCCAACTGAAGGGGCCTCGGGCACAGATACGCAGTATTTT
CDR3aa: CASSPTEGASGTDTQYF

j_gene: TRBJ2-3
abundance: -
v_gene: TRBV10-2
d_gene: -
CDR3nt: TGCGCCAGCAGTGCGGGGGCAGATACGCAGTATTTT
CDR3aa: CASSAGADTQYF

j_gene: TRBJ2-3
abundance: -
v_gene: TRBV24-1
d_gene: TRBD1
CDR3nt: TGTGCCACCAGACAGGGGGCACAAGATACGCAGTATTTT
CDR3aa: CATRQGAQDTQYF

j_gene: TRBJ2-7
abundance: -
v_gene: TRBV28
d_gene: TRBD1
CDR3nt: TGTGCCAGCAGTCCAACAGGGGGTGGGAGCTCCTACGAGCAGTACTTC
CDR3aa: CASSPTGGGSSYEQYF

j_gene: TRBJ2-3
abundance: -
v_gene: TRBV5-1
d_gene: TRBD2
CDR3nt: TGCGCCAGCAGCCCCCCCGGGGGGGATACGCAGTATTTT
CDR3aa: CASSPPGGDTQYF

j_gene: TRBJ1-3
abundance: -
v_gene: TRBV3-1/TRBV3-2
d_gene: -
CDR3nt: TGTGCCAGCAGCCAAGTAGGGGGAATTGGTCTTACTGGAAACACCATATATTTT
CDR3aa: CASSQVGGIGLTGNTIYF

j_gene: TRBJ1-1
abundance: medium-sized
v_gene: TRBV13
d_gene: -
CDR3nt: TGTGCCAGCAGCACCTACGGAGGGAGGGGTGGCACTGAAGCTTTCTTT
CDR3aa: CASSTYGGRGGTEAFF

j_gene: TRBJ1-6
abundance: -
v_gene: TRBV13
d_gene: -
CDR3nt: TGTGCCAGCAGCTTGAAAGTGAGGGGGGGGAATTCACCCCTCCACTTT
CDR3aa: CASSLKVRGGNSPLHF

j_gene: TRBJ1-1
abundance: once
v_gene: TRBV27
d_gene: TRBD1
CDR3nt: TGTGCCAGCAGTCCGGACAGGACCCGAGGCACTGAAGCTTTCTTT
CDR3aa: CASSPDRTRGTEAFF

j_gene: TRBJ2-2
abundance: -
v_gene: TRBV2
d_gene: TRBD1
CDR3nt: TGTGCCAGCAGTCGCCAGGGGGCGGGCACCGGGGAGCTGTTTTTT
CDR3aa: CASSRQGAGTGELFF

j_gene: TRBJ1-2
abundance: -
v_gene: TRBV18
d_gene: -
CDR3nt: TGTGCCAGCTCACTGGACCCACAAAGGGGTACTGGCTATGGCTACACCTTC
CDR3aa: CASSLDPQRGTGYGYTF

j_gene: TRBJ1-3
abundance: few
v_gene: TRBV7-9
d_gene: TRBD1
CDR3nt: TGTGCCAGCAGCTCGGACAGGGGAGGAAACACCATATATTTT
CDR3aa: CASSSDRGGNTIYF

j_gene: TRBJ2-5
abundance: -
v_gene: TRBV5-4
d_gene: TRBD1
CDR3nt: TGTGCCAGCACCCGACAGGGGGCGGGAGAGACCCAGTACTTC
CDR3aa: CASTRQGAGETQYF

j_gene: TRBJ2-5
abundance: -
v_gene: TRBV5-1
d_gene: -
CDR3nt: TGCGCCAGCAGCTTGAGACAGCCTCAAGAGACCCAGTACTTC
CDR3aa: CASSLRQPQETQYF

j_gene: TRBJ1-2
abundance: -
v_gene: TRBV3-1/TRBV3-2
d_gene: -
CDR3nt: TGTGCCAGCAGCCAACCTGGACTGATGAACTATGGCTACACCTTC
CDR3aa: CASSQPGLMNYGYTF

j_gene: TRBJ1-3
abundance: -
v_gene: TRBV2
d_gene: -
CDR3nt: TGTGCCAGCAGTGAACAGGGAACTGGAAACACCATATATTTT
CDR3aa: CASSEQGTGNTIYF

j_gene: TRBJ1-2
abundance: -
v_gene: TRBV3-1/TRBV3-2
d_gene: -
CDR3nt: TGTGCCAGCAGCCTTGACGAGAGGGGCTACACCTTC
CDR3aa: CASSLDERGYTF

j_gene: TRBJ2-7
abundance: -
v_gene: TRBV7-8
d_gene: -
CDR3nt: TGTGCCAGCAGCTACGGGGGTTACGAGCAGTACTTC
CDR3aa: CASSYGGYEQYF